Listed below are T cell receptor beta chains from one sample, sequenced in a study of PD-1 blockade in classical Hodgkin lymphoma. Profiling relied on immunoSEQ multiplex PCR, and the TCRdb table lists in-frame clones only, not all of them. The profile covers about 39,000 clones, with just under 80% appearing a single time and 37% taken by the ten largest. The sequencing used peripheral blood mononuclear cells (PBMCs), collected before the fourth cycle of nivolumab. These TCRs come from a human donor with classical Hodgkin lymphoma. The CDR3 runs from the conserved cysteine through the conserved F or W.

J gene,V gene,CDR3 protein
TRBJ1-1,TRBV27,CASSPWQGGEAFF
TRBJ1-1,TRBV29-1,CSVDINRGNTEAFF
TRBJ2-7,TRBV5-1,CASSLGQKYEQYF
TRBJ2-2,TRBV11-3,CASSPGENTGELFF
TRBJ1-2,TRBV9,CASGDRADNYGYTF
TRBJ1-1,TRBV4-3,CASSPQGAWTEAFF
TRBJ2-3,TRBV19,CASSSGQGEMADTQYF
TRBJ1-2,TRBV4-3,CASSQDAGGVSYGYTF
TRBJ1-4,TRBV21-1,CASSKDRGEKLFF
TRBJ2-7,TRBV4-3,CASSQSLLGGYEQYF
TRBJ1-6,TRBV28,CASSFPTEPTYNSPLHF
TRBJ2-1,TRBV5-6,CASSLDSGTESYNEQFF
TRBJ1-2,TRBV2,CASSGQGDGYTF
TRBJ1-2,TRBV19,CASSIRPEMVGYTF
TRBJ1-2,TRBV6-5,CASSYFGTANYGYTF
TRBJ1-2,TRBV11-2,CASSLALLEGNYGYTF
TRBJ1-2,TRBV6-5,CATSTGVNYGYTF
TRBJ2-3,TRBV28,CASKTLGQGSEEADTQYF
TRBJ1-2,TRBV29-1,CSVAGTGDGYTF
TRBJ1-5,TRBV7-2,CASSLVGPSGGQPQHF
TRBJ1-5,TRBV5-1,CASSPSGQFNQPQHF
TRBJ1-3,TRBV7-2,CASRPQGLSNTIYF
TRBJ1-4,TRBV5-4,CASSLDGQQHEKLFF
TRBJ2-7,TRBV5-1,CASSFQGSSYEQYF
TRBJ1-5,TRBV19,CASTRAYDQPQHF
TRBJ2-1,TRBV9,CASSVTQGSHNEQFF
TRBJ1-1,TRBV7-9,CASSARQGWSTEAFF
TRBJ1-1,TRBV11-3,CASSQGTSGGTEAFF